This T cell receptor (beta chain) comes out of a study of blood T cell repertoires in COVID-19. Study at large: T cells, B-cell-depleted T cells, or PBMCs supplied cDNA or gDNA.

The data were produced by immunoSEQ multiplex PCR, yet TCRdb's version contains in-frame clones alone and is incomplete. This sample has approximately 340,000 clones, with approximately 88% found just once. The receptor was isolated from a man aged 25-40 years with COVID-19, enrolled during active disease. Sequencing was done on a sample of peripheral blood.

DNA for the CDR3: TGTGCCATCACTCCGGGAGCCCACGGCGACGAGCAGTACTTC. Amino acids: CAITPGAHGDEQYF. The V gene is TRBV10-3, the J gene TRBJ2-7, with D perhaps matching TRBD2 (6 bases). Germline CDR1 is ENHRY and CDR2 is SYGVKD. The V gene lost 7 bases and the J gene lost 5 bases, with 18 bases spanning the gap. This CDR3 contains 14 residues.